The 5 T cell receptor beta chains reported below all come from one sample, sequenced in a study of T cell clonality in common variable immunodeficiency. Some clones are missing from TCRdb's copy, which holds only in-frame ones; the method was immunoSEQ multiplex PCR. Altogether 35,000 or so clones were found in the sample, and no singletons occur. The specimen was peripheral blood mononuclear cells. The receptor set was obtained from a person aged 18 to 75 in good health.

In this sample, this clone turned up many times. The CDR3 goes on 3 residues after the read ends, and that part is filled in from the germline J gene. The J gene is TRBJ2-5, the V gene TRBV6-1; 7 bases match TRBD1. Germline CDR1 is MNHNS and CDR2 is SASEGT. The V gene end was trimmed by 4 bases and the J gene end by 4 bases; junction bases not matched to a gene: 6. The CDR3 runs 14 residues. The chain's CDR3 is CASSAQQGVETQYF. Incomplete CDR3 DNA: TGTGCCAGCAGTGCGCAGCAGGGGGTAGAGACC.

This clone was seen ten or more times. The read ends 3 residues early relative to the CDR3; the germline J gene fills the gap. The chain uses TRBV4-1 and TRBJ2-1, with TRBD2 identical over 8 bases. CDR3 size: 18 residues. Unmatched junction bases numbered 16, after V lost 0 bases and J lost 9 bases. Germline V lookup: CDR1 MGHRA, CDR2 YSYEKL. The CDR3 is CASSQEIGASSGNSEQFF. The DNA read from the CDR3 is TGCGCCAGCAGCCAAGAAATTGGAGCGAGTAGCGGGAACAGTGAG.

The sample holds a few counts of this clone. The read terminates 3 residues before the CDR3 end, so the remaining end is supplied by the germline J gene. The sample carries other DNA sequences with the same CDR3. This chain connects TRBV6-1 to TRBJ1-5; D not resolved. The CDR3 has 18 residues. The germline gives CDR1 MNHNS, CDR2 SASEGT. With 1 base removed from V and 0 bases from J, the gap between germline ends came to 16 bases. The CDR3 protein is CASSEEGGAYFSNQPQHF. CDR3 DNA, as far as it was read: TGTGCCAGCAGTGAAGAAGGCGGAGCTTACTTTAGCAATCAGCCC.

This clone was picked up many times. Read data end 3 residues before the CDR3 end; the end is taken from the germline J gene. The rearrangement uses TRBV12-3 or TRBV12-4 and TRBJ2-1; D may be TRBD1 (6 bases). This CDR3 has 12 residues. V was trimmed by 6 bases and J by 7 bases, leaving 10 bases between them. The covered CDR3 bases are TGTGCCAGCAGAAGACAGGAGAATGAG. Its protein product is CASRRQENE. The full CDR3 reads CASRRQENEQFF.

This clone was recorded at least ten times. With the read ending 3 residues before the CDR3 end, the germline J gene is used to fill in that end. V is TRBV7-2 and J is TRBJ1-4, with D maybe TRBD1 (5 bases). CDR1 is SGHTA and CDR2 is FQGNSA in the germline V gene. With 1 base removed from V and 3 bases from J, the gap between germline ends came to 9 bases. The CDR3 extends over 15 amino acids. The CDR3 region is CASSLGSRANEKLFF. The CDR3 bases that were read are TGTGCCAGCAGCTTAGGTAGCAGGGCTAATGAAAAA.